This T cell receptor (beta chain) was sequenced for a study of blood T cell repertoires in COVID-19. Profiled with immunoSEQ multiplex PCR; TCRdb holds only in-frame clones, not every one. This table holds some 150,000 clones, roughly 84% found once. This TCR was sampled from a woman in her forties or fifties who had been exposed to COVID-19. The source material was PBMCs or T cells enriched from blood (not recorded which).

The CDR3 here is CASSPTGASTDTQYF. The CDR3, as DNA: TGTGCCAGCTCACCAACAGGGGCGAGCACAGATACGCAGTATTTT. The chain couples TRBV18 to TRBJ2-3; 7 bases are shared with TRBD1. The germline CDR1 and CDR2 sequences are KGHSH and LQKENI. The CDR3 consists of 15 residues. Trimming took 2 bases from V and 0 from J; bases not matched to a gene: 2.